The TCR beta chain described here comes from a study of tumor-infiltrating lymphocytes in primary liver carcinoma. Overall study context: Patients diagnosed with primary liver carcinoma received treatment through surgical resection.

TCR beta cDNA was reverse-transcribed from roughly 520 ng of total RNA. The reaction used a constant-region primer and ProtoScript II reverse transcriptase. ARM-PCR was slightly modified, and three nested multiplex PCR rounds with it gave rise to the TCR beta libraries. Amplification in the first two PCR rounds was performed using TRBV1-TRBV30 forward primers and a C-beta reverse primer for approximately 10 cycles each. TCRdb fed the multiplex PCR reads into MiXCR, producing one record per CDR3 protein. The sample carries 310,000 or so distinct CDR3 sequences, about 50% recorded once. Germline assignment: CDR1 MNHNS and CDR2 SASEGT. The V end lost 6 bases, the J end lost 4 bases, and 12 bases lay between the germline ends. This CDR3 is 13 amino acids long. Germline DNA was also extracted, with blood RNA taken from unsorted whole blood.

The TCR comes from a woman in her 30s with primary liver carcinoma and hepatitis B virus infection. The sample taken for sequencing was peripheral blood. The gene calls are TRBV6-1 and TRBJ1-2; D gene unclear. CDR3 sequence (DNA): TGTGCCAGCAGCGCAGACACCGTCTATGGCTACACCTTC. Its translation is CASSADTVYGYTF.